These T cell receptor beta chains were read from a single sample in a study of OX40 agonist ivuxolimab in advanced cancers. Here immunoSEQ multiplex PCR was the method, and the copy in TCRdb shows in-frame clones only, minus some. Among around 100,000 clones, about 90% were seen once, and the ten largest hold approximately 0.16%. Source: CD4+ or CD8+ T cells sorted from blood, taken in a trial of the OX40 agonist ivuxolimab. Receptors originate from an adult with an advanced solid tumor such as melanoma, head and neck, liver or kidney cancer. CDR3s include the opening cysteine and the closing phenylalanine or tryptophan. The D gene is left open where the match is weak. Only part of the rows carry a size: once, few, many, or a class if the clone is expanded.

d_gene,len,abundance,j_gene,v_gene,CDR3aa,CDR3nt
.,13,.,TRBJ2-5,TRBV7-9,CASSRDVQETQYF,TGTGCCAGCAGCAGGGACGTACAAGAGACCCAGTACTTC
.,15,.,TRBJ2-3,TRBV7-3,CASSPGGPGTDTQYF,TGTGCCAGCAGCCCCGGGGGGCCGGGCACAGATACGCAGTATTTT
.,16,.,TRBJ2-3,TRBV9,CASSVDREHRTDTQYF,TGTGCCAGCAGCGTAGACCGGGAACATCGCACAGATACGCAGTATTTT
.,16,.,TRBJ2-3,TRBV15,CATSREHGRDTDTQYF,TGTGCCACCAGCAGAGAGCATGGCAGGGACACAGATACGCAGTATTTT
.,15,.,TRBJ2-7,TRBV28,CASSLYRRQVSEQYF,TGTGCCAGCAGTTTATATAGGCGACAGGTTAGCGAGCAGTACTTC
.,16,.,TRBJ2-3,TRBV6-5,CASSYSYRTGTDTQYF,TGTGCCAGCAGTTACTCGTACAGGACAGGCACAGATACGCAGTATTTT
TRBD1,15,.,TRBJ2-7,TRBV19,CASNPRGDRANEQYF,TGTGCCAGTAACCCCAGAGGGGACAGGGCCAACGAGCAGTACTTC
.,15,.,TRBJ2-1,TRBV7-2,CASSQYASQFNEQFF,TGTGCCAGCAGCCAGTACGCTAGCCAGTTCAATGAGCAGTTCTTC
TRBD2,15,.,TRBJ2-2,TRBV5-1,CASSSLAGGPGELFF,TGCGCCAGCAGCTCTCTAGCGGGAGGGCCCGGGGAGCTGTTTTTT
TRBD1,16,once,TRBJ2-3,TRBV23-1,CASSPGTGGTTDTQYF,TGCGCCAGCAGTCCCGGGACAGGCGGCACGACAGATACGCAGTATTTT
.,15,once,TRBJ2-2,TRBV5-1,CASSLSPGHTGELFF,TGCGCCAGCAGCTTGAGTCCAGGGCACACCGGGGAGCTGTTTTTT
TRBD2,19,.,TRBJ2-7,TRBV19,CASSPTGTSVHRGSYEQYF,TGTGCCAGTAGTCCAACGGGCACTAGCGTTCACCGAGGGTCCTACGAGCAGTACTTC
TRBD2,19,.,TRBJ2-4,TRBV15,CATSRDPAGDGLAKNIQYF,TGTGCCACCAGCAGAGACCCAGCGGGAGACGGCCTAGCCAAAAACATTCAGTACTTC
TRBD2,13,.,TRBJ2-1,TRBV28,CASRLAVVNEQFF,TGTGCCAGCAGGCTAGCGGTAGTCAATGAGCAGTTCTTC
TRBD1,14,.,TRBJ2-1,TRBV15,CATSRGQGVGEQFF,TGTGCCACCAGCAGGGGACAGGGGGTGGGTGAGCAGTTCTTC
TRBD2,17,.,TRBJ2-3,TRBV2,CASGGGTSGRGTDTQYF,TGTGCCAGCGGTGGGGGGACTAGCGGGAGAGGCACAGATACGCAGTATTTT
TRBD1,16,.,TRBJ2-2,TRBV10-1,CASSRSGTGFAGELFF,TGCGCCAGCAGTAGATCCGGGACAGGGTTTGCGGGGGAGCTGTTTTTT
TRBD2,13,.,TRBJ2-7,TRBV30,CAWSSGSLSEQYF,TGTGCCTGGAGTAGCGGGAGTTTAAGCGAGCAGTACTTC
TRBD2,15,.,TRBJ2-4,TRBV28,CATAPSGVAKNIQYF,TGTGCCACTGCACCGAGCGGGGTAGCCAAAAACATTCAGTACTTC
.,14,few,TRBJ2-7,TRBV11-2,CASSLRQGQHEQYF,TGTGCCAGCAGCTTACGGCAGGGTCAGCACGAGCAGTACTTC
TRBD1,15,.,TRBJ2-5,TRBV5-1,CASSLTGVDQETQYF,TGCGCCAGCAGCTTGACAGGGGTAGACCAAGAGACCCAGTACTTC
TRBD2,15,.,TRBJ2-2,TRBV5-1,CASSFGGRSAGELFF,TGCGCCAGCAGCTTTGGCGGGAGGTCTGCCGGGGAGCTGTTTTTT
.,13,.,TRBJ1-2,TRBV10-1,CASSRDTDYGYTF,TGCGCCAGCAGCCGGGACACCGACTATGGCTACACCTTC
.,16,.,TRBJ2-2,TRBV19,CASSIVGGANTGELFF,TGTGCCAGTAGTATAGTTGGAGGGGCGAACACCGGGGAGCTGTTTTTT
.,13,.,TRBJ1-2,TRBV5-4,CASSPRRSYGYTF,TGTGCCAGCAGCCCCCGGAGGAGCTATGGCTACACCTTC
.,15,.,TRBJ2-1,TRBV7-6,CASSRAGGSHNEQFF,TGTGCCAGCAGCAGGGCCGGAGGATCCCACAATGAGCAGTTCTTC
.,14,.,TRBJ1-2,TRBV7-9,CASSRSGGNYGYTF,TGTGCCAGCAGTCGGTCGGGGGGAAACTATGGCTACACCTTC
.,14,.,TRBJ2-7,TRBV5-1,CASSLEGRTYEQYF,TGCGCCAGCAGCTTGGAGGGACGAACCTACGAGCAGTACTTC
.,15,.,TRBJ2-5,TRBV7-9,CASTLRAWYQETQYF,TGTGCCAGCACCCTGCGGGCTTGGTACCAAGAGACCCAGTACTTC
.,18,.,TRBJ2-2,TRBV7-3,CASSFYPLSGGKDGELFF,TGTGCCAGCAGCTTCTACCCCCTTAGCGGTGGGAAGGACGGGGAGCTGTTTTTT
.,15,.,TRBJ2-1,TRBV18,CASSPSQVPGNEQFF,TGTGCCAGCTCGCCATCCCAGGTCCCCGGCAATGAGCAGTTCTTC
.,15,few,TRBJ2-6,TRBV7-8,CASSLRVSGANVLTF,TGTGCCAGCAGCTTACGGGTCTCTGGGGCCAACGTCCTGACTTTC
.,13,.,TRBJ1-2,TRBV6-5,CASRRDGYYGYTF,TGTGCCAGCAGACGCGACGGATACTATGGCTACACCTTC
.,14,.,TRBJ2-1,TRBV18,CASSPRSSYNEQFF,TGTGCCAGCTCACCACGCTCCTCCTACAATGAGCAGTTCTTC
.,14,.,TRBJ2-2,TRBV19,CASSQQRNTGELFF,TGTGCCAGTAGTCAGCAGCGGAACACCGGGGAGCTGTTTTTT
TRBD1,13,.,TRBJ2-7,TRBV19,CASSRTGFGEQYF,TGTGCCAGTTCAAGGACAGGATTCGGCGAGCAGTACTTC
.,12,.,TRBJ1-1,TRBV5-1,CASSHLGTEAFF,TGCGCCAGCAGCCATCTCGGCACTGAAGCTTTCTTT
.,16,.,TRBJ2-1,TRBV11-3,CASSNPPGTIYNEQFF,TGTGCCAGCAGCAACCCCCCCGGGACAATTTACAATGAGCAGTTCTTC
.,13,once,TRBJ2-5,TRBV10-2,CASSHKRVGTQYF,TGCGCCAGCAGCCATAAACGGGTCGGGACCCAGTACTTC
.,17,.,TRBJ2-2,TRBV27,CASSPTGQLANTGELFF,TGTGCCAGCAGTCCAACCGGACAGCTCGCGAACACCGGGGAGCTGTTTTTT